This T cell receptor (beta chain) stems from a study of blood T cell repertoires in COVID-19. Study-level background: Sites in the United States, Italy and Spain provided acute and convalescent COVID-19 samples.

Germline lookup yields CDR1 MNHNS and CDR2 SASEGT. V was cut by 2 bases and J by 8 bases, with 30 bases left in between. This CDR3 has 20 amino acids. Sequenced by immunoSEQ multiplex PCR; TCRdb stores in-frame clones only, minus some. Among approximately 190,000 clones listed, roughly four fifths were seen once. This clone was counted once. This chain links TRBV6-1 with TRBJ1-4; no clear D gene. Sequencing input: peripheral blood. This clonotype originated in a woman between 40 and 55 years old with acute or convalescent COVID-19. CDR3 amino acids: CASSEPVSTHLALTGEKLFF. The CDR3 DNA sequence: TGTGCCAGCAGTGAACCCGTATCCACCCATTTGGCTCTGACGGGGGAAAAACTGTTTTTT.